Shown below are 26 T cell receptor beta chains from a single sample sequenced in a study of monozygotic twins with inflammatory bowel disease. TCRdb reanalyzed the 5' RACE reads, giving one entry per CDR3 protein sequence and no DNA. This sample's table has a few hundred thousand distinct CDR3 sequences. Input material: blood. The receptors come from a human donor with ulcerative colitis or Crohn's disease, or a healthy co-twin of an affected twin (not recorded which).

The J gene is TRBJ2-5, the V gene TRBV5-1; TCRdb picks TRBD1, but there is no DNA to check that call. Germline V CDR1 and CDR2: SGHRS, YFSETQ. CDR3 size: 15 residues. The CDR3 protein is CASSLEGGWQETQYF. The whole variable domain, filled in from reference TRBV5-1 and TRBJ2-5, reads KAGVTQTPRYLIKTRGQQVTLSCSPISGHRSVSWYQQTPGQGLQFLFEYFSETQRNKGNFPGRFSGRQFSNSRSEMNVSTLELGDSALYLCASSLEGGWQETQYFGPGTRLLVL.

This chain connects TRBV5-1 to TRBJ2-6. Germline lookup yields CDR1 SGHRS and CDR2 YFSETQ. This CDR3 spans 17 amino acids. The CDR3 reads CASSEWTVSSGANVLTF.

This sequence joins TRBV20-1 and TRBJ1-5. This CDR3 comprises 11 residues. Germline lookup yields CDR1 DFQATT and CDR2 SNEGSKA (reference sequence). CDR3 amino acids: CSARENRAQHF.

The CDR3 loop reads CASSDGREYQETQYF. The chain employs TRBV10-2 and TRBJ2-5; TCRdb calls TRBD2, which cannot be checked without DNA. Germline V gene lookup returns CDR1 WSHSY and CDR2 SAAADI. There are 15 residues in the CDR3.

The gene calls are TRBV6-1 and TRBJ2-7; the D gene TCRdb calls, TRBD1, cannot be checked with no DNA. Germline loops: CDR1 MNHNS, CDR2 SASEGT. The CDR3 is 16 amino acids. The CDR3 sequence: CASRIELGQDSYEQYF.

The chain is built from TRBV6-5 and TRBJ2-4. The CDR3 has 15 residues. CDR1 is MNHEY and CDR2 is SVGAGI in the germline V gene. The CDR3 sequence is CASSYSEAGKNIQYF.

The gene calls are TRBV10-3 and TRBJ2-1; TCRdb selects TRBD2, and the lack of DNA leaves this call unchecked. The CDR3 totals 15 residues. Germline assignment: CDR1 ENHRY and CDR2 SYGVKD. The CDR3: CAISEGSGGLREQFF.

This chain uses TRBV6-5 with TRBJ1-1. The CDR3 runs 14 residues. Germline-derived CDR1 and CDR2 are MNHEY and SVGAGI. The CDR3 sequence: CASSYSRGGTEAFF.

V and J are TRBV5-1 and TRBJ1-1; the D call of TRBD1 rests on TCRdb alone, since no DNA is present to check it. The germline gives CDR1 SGHRS, CDR2 YFSETQ. There are 13 residues in the CDR3. This CDR3 reads CASSRTFPTEAFF.

The rearrangement uses TRBV28 and TRBJ2-1; the TCRdb D gene call, TRBD2, has no DNA to confirm it. Germline V gene lookup returns CDR1 MDHEN and CDR2 SYDVKM. The CDR3 is 14 residues long. This chain's CDR3 is CASSLSEGHNEQFF. Complete variable domain (other parts from reference TRBV28 and TRBJ2-1): DVKVTQSSRYLVKRTGEKVFLECVQDMDHENMFWYRQDPGLGLRLIYFSYDVKMKEKGDIPEGYSVSREKKERFSLILESASTNQTSMYLCASSLSEGHNEQFFGPGTRLTVL.

This rearrangement joins TRBV24-1 to TRBJ1-2; TCRdb calls TRBD1, which cannot be checked without DNA. The CDR3 totals 13 residues. Germline V CDR1 and CDR2: KGHDR, SFDVKD. CDR3 sequence: CATSDGGTYGYTF.

J is TRBJ1-5 and V is TRBV4-3; checking the TCRdb D call of TRBD1 is not possible without DNA. Germline CDR1 is LGHNA and CDR2 is YSLEER. This CDR3 comprises 15 residues. The CDR3 loop reads CASSQDQGSGQPQHF.

This sequence joins TRBV6-1 and TRBJ2-1; TCRdb's D call of TRBD1 is untestable without DNA. Germline V gene sequence: CDR1 MNHNS, CDR2 SASEGT. The CDR3 is 14 amino acids. CDR3: CASSTPGQNNEQFF.

The chain joins TRBV7-9 to TRBJ2-3; TCRdb's D gene call, TRBD2, goes unchecked for lack of DNA. From germline, CDR1 is SEHNR and CDR2 FQNEAQ (reference sequence). The CDR3 runs to 17 residues. The CDR3 protein is CASSYAGTSGSTDTQYF.

This chain joins TRBV21-1 and TRBJ2-2; TCRdb's D call, TRBD1, is unchecked because there is no DNA. TRBV21-1 is deemed a pseudogene. This CDR3 has 18 amino acids. The CDR3 is CASSIPKTDRENTGELFF.

V usage is TRBV29-1 and J usage is TRBJ1-1. The CDR3 sequence is 12 residues long. Germline V gene data show CDR1 as SQVTM and CDR2 as ANQGSEA. This chain's CDR3 is CSVDDGDTEAFF.

The rearrangement uses TRBV7-2 and TRBJ2-1. CDR1 is SGHTA, CDR2 FQGNSA, per germline. This CDR3 is 13 amino acids long. CDR3 sequence reads: CASSLNSEIEQFF.

The chain links TRBV7-9 to TRBJ2-3. The CDR3 has 13 residues. Germline-derived CDR1 and CDR2 are SEHNR and FQNEAQ (reference sequence). CDR3 in amino acids: CASSFNPQNTQYF.

This sequence joins TRBV7-8 and TRBJ2-4; no DNA is available, so the TRBD1 call from TCRdb remains unchecked. CDR3 length: 16 amino acids. Germline V gene data show CDR1 as SGHVS and CDR2 as FQNEAQ. The CDR3 here is CASSFDRPDRLNIQYF.

V gene TRBV4-3 combines with J gene TRBJ2-7. Germline V gene sequence: CDR1 LGHNA, CDR2 YSLEER. The CDR3 sequence is 15 residues long. CDR3 loop: CASSQDARGAYEQYF.

The J gene is TRBJ1-5, the V gene TRBV6-1; no DNA is available, so the TRBD1 call from TCRdb remains unchecked. Germline lookup yields CDR1 MNHNS and CDR2 SASEGT. This CDR3 has 16 amino acids. CDR3 loop: CASSARTGGAGQPQHF.

This rearrangement joins TRBV6-6 to TRBJ2-7. Germline V CDR1 and CDR2: MNHNY, SVGAGI (reference sequence). CDR3 length equals 13 residues. CDR3 in amino acids: CASSYNAAYEQYF.

The genes are TRBV4-1 and TRBJ2-4; TCRdb indicates TRBD1, and absent DNA this call remains unverified. Germline CDR1 is MGHRA and CDR2 is YSYEKL. The CDR3 consists of 17 residues. The CDR3 spells CASSQVEGGLRGNIQYF.

J is TRBJ1-2 and V is TRBV5-1; the D call from TCRdb, TRBD1, cannot be confirmed without DNA. This CDR3 has 18 residues. Germline assignment: CDR1 SGHRS and CDR2 YFSETQ. The CDR3 here is CASSLRAPTSLGGNGYTF.

The chain employs TRBV6-1 and TRBJ1-5; TCRdb reports TRBD1, a call that lacks DNA to check it against. Germline-derived CDR1 and CDR2 are MNHNS and SASEGT. The CDR3 loop spans 15 amino acids. This CDR3 reads CASSENRVGNQPQHF.

V usage is TRBV11-2 and J usage is TRBJ2-3; lacking DNA, the TRBD1 call made by TCRdb goes unchecked. Per the germline V gene, CDR1 is SGHAT and CDR2 is FQNNGV. The CDR3 is 17 amino acids. CDR3: CASSAPVAGGIGDTQYF.